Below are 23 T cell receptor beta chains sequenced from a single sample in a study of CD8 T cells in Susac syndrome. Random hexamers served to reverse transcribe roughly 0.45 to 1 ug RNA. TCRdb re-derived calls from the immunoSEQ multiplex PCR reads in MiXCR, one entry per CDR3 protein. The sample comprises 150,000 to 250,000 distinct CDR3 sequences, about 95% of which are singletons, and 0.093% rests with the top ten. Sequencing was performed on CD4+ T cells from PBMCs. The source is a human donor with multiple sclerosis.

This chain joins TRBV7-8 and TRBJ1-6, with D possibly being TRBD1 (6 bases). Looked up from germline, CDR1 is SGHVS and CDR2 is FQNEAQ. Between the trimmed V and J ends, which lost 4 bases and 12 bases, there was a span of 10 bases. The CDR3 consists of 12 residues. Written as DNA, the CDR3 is TGTGCCAGCAGCTCTAACAGGGTACCCCTCCACTTT. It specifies CASSSNRVPLHF.

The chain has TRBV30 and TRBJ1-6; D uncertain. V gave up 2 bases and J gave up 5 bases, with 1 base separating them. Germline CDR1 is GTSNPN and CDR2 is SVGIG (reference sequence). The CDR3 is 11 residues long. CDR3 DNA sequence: TGTGCCTGGAGTCATAATTCACCCCTCCACTTT. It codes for CAWSHNSPLHF.

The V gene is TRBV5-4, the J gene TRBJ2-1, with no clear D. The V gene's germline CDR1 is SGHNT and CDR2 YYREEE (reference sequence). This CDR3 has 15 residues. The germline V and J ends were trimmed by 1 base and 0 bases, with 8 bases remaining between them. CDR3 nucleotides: TGTGCCAGCAGCTTGTTTAGCAGCTCCTACAATGAGCAGTTCTTC. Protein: CASSLFSSSYNEQFF.

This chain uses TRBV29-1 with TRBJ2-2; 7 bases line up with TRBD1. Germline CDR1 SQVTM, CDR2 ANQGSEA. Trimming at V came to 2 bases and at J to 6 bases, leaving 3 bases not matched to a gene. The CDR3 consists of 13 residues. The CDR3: CSVEHRGSGELFF. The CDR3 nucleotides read TGCAGCGTTGAACACAGGGGCTCCGGGGAGCTGTTTTTT.

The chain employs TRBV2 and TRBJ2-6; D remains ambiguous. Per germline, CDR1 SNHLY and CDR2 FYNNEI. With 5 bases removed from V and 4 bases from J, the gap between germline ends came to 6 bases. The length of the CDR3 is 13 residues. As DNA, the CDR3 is TGTGCCAGCAGTCTAATAGGGGCCAACGTCCTGACTTTC. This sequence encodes CASSLIGANVLTF.

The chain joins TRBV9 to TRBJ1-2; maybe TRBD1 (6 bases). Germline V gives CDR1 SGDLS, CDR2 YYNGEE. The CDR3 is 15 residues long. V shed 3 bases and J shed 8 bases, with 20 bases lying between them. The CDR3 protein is CASSGASGTFQGYTF. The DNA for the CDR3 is TGTGCCAGCAGCGGCGCATCCGGGACATTTCAGGGCTACACCTTC.

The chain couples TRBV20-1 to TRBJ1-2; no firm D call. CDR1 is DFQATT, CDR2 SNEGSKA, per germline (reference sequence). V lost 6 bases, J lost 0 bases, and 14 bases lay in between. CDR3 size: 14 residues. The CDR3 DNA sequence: TGCAGTGCAGAAGGACGGTGGACTAACTATGGCTACACCTTC. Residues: CSAEGRWTNYGYTF.

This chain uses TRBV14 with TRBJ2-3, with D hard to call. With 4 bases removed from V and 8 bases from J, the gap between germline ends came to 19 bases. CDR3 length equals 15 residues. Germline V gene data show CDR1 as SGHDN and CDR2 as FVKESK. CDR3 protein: CASSLASDGRGTQYF. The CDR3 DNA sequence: TGTGCCAGCAGCCTCGCATCGGACGGTAGAGGTACGCAGTATTTT.

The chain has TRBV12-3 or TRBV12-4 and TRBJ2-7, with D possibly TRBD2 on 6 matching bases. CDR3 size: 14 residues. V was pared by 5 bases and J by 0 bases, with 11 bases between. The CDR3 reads CASSRDLSSYEQYF. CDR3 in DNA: TGTGCCAGCAGTCGGGACTTAAGCTCCTACGAGCAGTACTTC.

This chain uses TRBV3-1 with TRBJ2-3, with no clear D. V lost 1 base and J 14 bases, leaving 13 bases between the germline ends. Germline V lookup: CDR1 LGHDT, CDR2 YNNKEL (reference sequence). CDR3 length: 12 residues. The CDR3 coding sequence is TGTGCCAGCAGCCAAGGGAGACTCAGTCTGTATTTT. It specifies CASSQGRLSLYF.

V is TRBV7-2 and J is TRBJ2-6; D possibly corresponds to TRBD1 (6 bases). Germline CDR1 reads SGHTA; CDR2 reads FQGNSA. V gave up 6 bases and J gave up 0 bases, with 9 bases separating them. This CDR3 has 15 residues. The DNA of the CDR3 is TGTGCCAGCAGGCGAGGGGGCTCTGGGGCCAACGTCCTGACTTTC. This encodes CASRRGGSGANVLTF.

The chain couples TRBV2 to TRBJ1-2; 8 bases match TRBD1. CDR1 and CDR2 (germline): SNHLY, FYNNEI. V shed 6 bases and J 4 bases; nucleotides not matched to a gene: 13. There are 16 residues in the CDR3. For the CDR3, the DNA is TGTGCCAGCAGCGCATTCATCGGACAGGGTGTCTATGGCTACACCTTC. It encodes CASSAFIGQGVYGYTF.

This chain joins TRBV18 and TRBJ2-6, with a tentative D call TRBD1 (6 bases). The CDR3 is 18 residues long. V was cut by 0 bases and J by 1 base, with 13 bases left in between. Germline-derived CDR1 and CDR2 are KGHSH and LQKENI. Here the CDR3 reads CASSPPPLGASGANVLTF. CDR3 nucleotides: TGTGCCAGCTCACCACCCCCTCTGGGGGCATCTGGGGCCAACGTCCTGACTTTC.

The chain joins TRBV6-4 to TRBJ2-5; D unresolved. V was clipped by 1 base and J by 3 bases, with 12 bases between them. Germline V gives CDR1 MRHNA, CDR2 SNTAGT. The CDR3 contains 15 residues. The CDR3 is CASSDLFRSKETQYF. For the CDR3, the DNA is TGTGCCAGCAGTGACTTGTTTCGGAGCAAAGAGACCCAGTACTTC.

Here the CDR3 reads CAWKRFTEAFF. CDR3 bases: TGTGCCTGGAAGCGGTTCACTGAAGCTTTCTTT. This sequence joins TRBV30 and TRBJ1-1, with D unclear. Trimming stripped 4 bases from V and 4 bases from J, with 7 bases between. This CDR3 comprises 11 residues. Germline lookup yields CDR1 GTSNPN and CDR2 SVGIG (reference sequence).

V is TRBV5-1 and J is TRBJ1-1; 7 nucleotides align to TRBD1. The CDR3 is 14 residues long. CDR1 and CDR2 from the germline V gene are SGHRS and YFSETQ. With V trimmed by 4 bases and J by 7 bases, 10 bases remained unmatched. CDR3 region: CASSTRTGGFEAFF. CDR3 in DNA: TGCGCCAGCAGCACCCGGACAGGCGGCTTTGAAGCTTTCTTT.

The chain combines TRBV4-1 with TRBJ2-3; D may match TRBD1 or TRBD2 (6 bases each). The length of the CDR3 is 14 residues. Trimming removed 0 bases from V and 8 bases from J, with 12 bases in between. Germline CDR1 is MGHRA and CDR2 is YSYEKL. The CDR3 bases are TGCGCCAGCAGCCAAGAGGAGGGACAAGTTACGCAGTATTTT. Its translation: CASSQEEGQVTQYF.

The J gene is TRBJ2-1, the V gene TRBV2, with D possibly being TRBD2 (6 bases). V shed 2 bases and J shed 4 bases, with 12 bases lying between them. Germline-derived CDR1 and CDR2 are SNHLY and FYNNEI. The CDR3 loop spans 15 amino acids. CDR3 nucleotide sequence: TGTGCCAGCAGTGAAACCCGGACTACTTACAATGAGCAGTTCTTC. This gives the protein CASSETRTTYNEQFF. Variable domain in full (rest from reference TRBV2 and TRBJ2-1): EPEVTQTPSHQVTQMGQEVILRCVPISNHLYFYWYRQILGQKVEFLVSFYNNEISEKSEIFDDQFSVERPDGSNFTLKIRSTKLEDSAMYFCASSETRTTYNEQFFGPGTRLTVL.

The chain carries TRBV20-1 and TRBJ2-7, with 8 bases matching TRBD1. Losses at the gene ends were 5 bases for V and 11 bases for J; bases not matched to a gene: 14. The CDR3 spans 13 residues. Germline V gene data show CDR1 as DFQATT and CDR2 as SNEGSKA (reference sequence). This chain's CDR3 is CSAGGQGANVEYF. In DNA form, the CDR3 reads TGCAGTGCTGGCGGACAGGGCGCGAATGTCGAGTACTTC.

As DNA, the CDR3 is TGTGCCAGCAGCCCTGAGCGGGACGAGCAGTACTTC. It is translated as CASSPERDEQYF. V gene TRBV7-2 combines with J gene TRBJ2-7; TRBD2 is a possible D gene (6 bases). Germline loops: CDR1 SGHTA, CDR2 FQGNSA. Trimming cost V 5 bases and J 5 bases, with 10 bases left between them. The CDR3 has 12 amino acids.

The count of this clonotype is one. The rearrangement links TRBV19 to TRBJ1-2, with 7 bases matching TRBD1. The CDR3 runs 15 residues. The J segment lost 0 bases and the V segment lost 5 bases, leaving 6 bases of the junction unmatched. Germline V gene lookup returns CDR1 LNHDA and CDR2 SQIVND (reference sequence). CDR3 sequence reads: CASSDRAIANYGYTF. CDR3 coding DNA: TGTGCCAGTAGTGACAGGGCAATAGCTAACTATGGCTACACCTTC.

The CDR3 DNA sequence: TGCAGTGCTAGAGATGTAGGGAAAAACATTCAGTACTTC. Translated, it gives CSARDVGKNIQYF. The chain combines TRBV20-1 with TRBJ2-4; no reliable D call. V gave up 0 bases and J gave up 4 bases, with 7 bases separating them. The CDR3 runs to 13 residues. Germline CDR1 DFQATT, CDR2 SNEGSKA (reference sequence).

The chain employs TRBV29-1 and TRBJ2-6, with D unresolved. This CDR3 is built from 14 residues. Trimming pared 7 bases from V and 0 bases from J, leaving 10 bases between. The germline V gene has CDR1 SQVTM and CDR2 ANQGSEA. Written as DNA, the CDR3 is TGCAGCGCTACTGTAAGCTCTGGGGCCAACGTCCTGACTTTC. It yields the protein CSATVSSGANVLTF.